These T cell receptor beta chains were read from a single sample in a study of PD-L1 blockade in urothelial cancer. Repertoires were generated with immunoSEQ multiplex PCR, while TCRdb's copy carries only in-frame clones and drops some. The sample has some 120,000 clones; more than 75% are singletons. The starting material was PBMCs, obtained around atezolizumab (anti-PD-L1) treatment. Receptors were obtained from a man aged 50-59 years with urothelial cancer. Each CDR3 is given with its conserved first and last residue. Rows may omit the clone size; those that give it use once, few, many or a size class.

CASSDRLAVYQETQYF,NA,TRBV6-1,TRBJ2-5
CASSSPNTIYF,NA,TRBV28,TRBJ1-3
CASSDGGGSTDTQYF,NA,TRBV6-4,TRBJ2-3
CARLKTDLYEQYF,NA,TRBV23-1,TRBJ2-7
CASSYSGGGEKLFF,once,TRBV6-5,TRBJ1-4
CASSYEKGAFNGYTF,NA,TRBV6-6,TRBJ1-2
CASSRNRQPYGYTF,NA,TRBV11-3,TRBJ1-2
CASKLQGTNTGELFF,once,TRBV2,TRBJ2-2
CASSLARGVSGNTIYF,NA,TRBV7-9,TRBJ1-3
CASSWSDSLNTEAFF,NA,TRBV27,TRBJ1-1
CASQGSSGYYNEQFF,NA,TRBV6-1,TRBJ2-1
CASSLGGYETQYF,NA,TRBV7-2,TRBJ2-5
CASSHSGRGETQYF,NA,TRBV7-3,TRBJ2-5
CASSPSLRSTGSEQFF,NA,TRBV11-2,TRBJ2-1
CASSSSYEQFF,NA,TRBV6-5,TRBJ2-1
CASSPRTGANTEAFF,NA,TRBV18,TRBJ1-1
CASSSYKLSGTETQYF,NA,TRBV11-2,TRBJ2-5
CASSETGTFYEQYF,NA,TRBV6-1,TRBJ2-7
CATSRRSGRALDEQFF,NA,TRBV15,TRBJ2-1
CASGLGSARDEQYF,NA,TRBV5-1,TRBJ2-7
CASSSGTDHTAYEQYF,NA,TRBV5-4,TRBJ2-7
CASRNPGGYEQYF,few,TRBV25-1,TRBJ2-7
CASTGGGRETQYF,few,TRBV2,TRBJ2-5
CASSQGTSGRQQFF,NA,TRBV6-6,TRBJ2-1
CASSGEQGVYGYTF,NA,TRBV19,TRBJ1-2
CAWSVLGQGNQPQHF,NA,TRBV30,TRBJ1-5
CASSLGNPGNQPQHF,few,TRBV7-9,TRBJ1-5
CASSLAGNQPQHF,NA,TRBV27,TRBJ1-5
CASSLYERESSGANVLTF,NA,TRBV5-5,TRBJ2-6
CASGSGQMSTDTQYF,NA,TRBV7-9,TRBJ2-3
CASSPWTRMNTEAFF,NA,TRBV7-2,TRBJ1-1
CASTQGQGRNTEAFF,NA,TRBV2,TRBJ1-1
CARRDSCSYEQYF,NA,TRBV6-9,TRBJ2-7
CASSLVNTEAFF,NA,TRBV28,TRBJ1-1
CASSLGGHGTEAFF,few,TRBV7-9,TRBJ1-1
CASSFQGDLVTNEQFF,NA,TRBV7-2,TRBJ2-1
CASRTPYRENTGELFF,NA,TRBV28,TRBJ2-2
CSAGTGGGEQFF,NA,TRBV29-1,TRBJ2-1
CASSFTQGIGTIYF,NA,TRBV27,TRBJ1-3
CASSPGQGNYGYTF,NA,TRBV9,TRBJ1-2
CASSQGQVNNEQFF,NA,TRBV7-3,TRBJ2-1
CASSAGQGGQQPQHF,once,TRBV2,TRBJ1-5
CATSRDVTGRVSTEAFF,NA,TRBV15,TRBJ1-1
CASSLAGFNSPLHF,NA,TRBV11-2,TRBJ1-6
CAWSVRPWTTSGNTIYF,NA,TRBV30,TRBJ1-3
CASSSYSGEGLPGNEQFF,NA,TRBV11-3,TRBJ2-1
CASSLVGPTGTQYF,NA,TRBV7-9,TRBJ2-5
CASASGGYSYNEQFF,NA,TRBV18,TRBJ2-1
CASRPPGLDYGYTF,NA,TRBV5-1,TRBJ1-2
CATSRDWVAGTYNEQFF,NA,TRBV15,TRBJ2-1
CASSLSSTLYEQFF,NA,TRBV7-3,TRBJ2-1